The following is a T cell receptor (beta chain) sequence with its context. Its antigen is currently unknown. The sample belongs to a study of cytomegalovirus exposure and HLA in healthy donors. Study information: The 95 to 150 validation repertoires used a platform that matched the one used for the roughly 700 first-cohort repertoires, as a later analysis reported.

Only in-frame clones appear in the TCRdb table, and some are missing; sequencing was by immunoSEQ multiplex PCR. This repertoire shows over 250,000 clones, approximately 86% found once; its top ten account for about 1%. Whole-study findings and limits: Cytomegalovirus-associated TCR beta chains were listed, numbering 150 to 200. In vitro, three CMV-associated chains proved specific for CMV antigens.

The CDR3 contains 15 residues. Trimming removed 3 bases from V and 2 bases from J, with 14 bases in between. Germline CDR1 and CDR2: GTSNPN and SVGIG (reference sequence). An approximately 120-subject validation cohort, separate from the approximately 670-subject first cohort, supplied the donors. Sequencing was carried out using PBMCs. The chain recombines TRBV30 with TRBJ2-1, with D possibly TRBD1 on 6 matching bases. The TCR was taken from a woman aged 25 to 39 in good health and CMV-seropositive. The CDR3 region is CAWSFVQGTYNEQFF. The CDR3 DNA reads TGTGCCTGGAGCTTCGTCCAGGGGACCTACAATGAGCAGTTCTTC.